This T cell receptor (beta chain) derives from a study of blood T cell repertoires in COVID-19. TCRdb keeps only in-frame clones here, not all; method: immunoSEQ multiplex PCR. The data hold around 380,000 clones, with around 87% observed a single time. CDR1 is LNHDA, CDR2 SQIVND, per germline (reference sequence). The V and J ends lost 1 base and 0 bases, in that order; junction bases with no gene match: 10. The CDR3 sequence is 21 residues long. The specimen sequenced was PBMCs or T cells enriched from blood (not recorded which). The TCR originated in a man aged 25 to 45 who had recovered from COVID-19. V and J are TRBV19 and TRBJ2-4, with 15 bases fitting TRBD2. The CDR3 sequence: CASSIGSLGLAGGAAKNIQYF. In nucleotides, the CDR3 is TGTGCCAGTAGTATAGGTTCGCTGGGACTAGCGGGGGGCGCAGCCAAAAACATTCAGTACTTC.